The rows below give T cell receptor beta chains drawn from one sample of a study of T-cell reconstitution after alpha-beta-depleted transplantation in children. TCRdb re-called the PCR reads with MiXCR, one entry per CDR3 protein. The sample yields roughly 190,000 distinct CDR3 sequences, more than 14% seen once. Sequencing used PBMCs from the stem cell graft donor, obtained from the stem cell graft. Source of these receptors: a human donor who donated a stem cell graft to a child with acute lymphoblastic leukemia. The conserved cysteine and the conserved F or W are not part of the CDR3 here. Each record gives: CDR3 protein, V gene.

ASSLERGNGYEQY | TRBV5-1
ASSLGPSLFEDGYT | TRBV5-6
ASSLDWLYGYT | TRBV5-1
ASSQGVTIGETQY | TRBV3-1
ASSFGGPGELF | TRBV12-3/TRBV12-4
ASSQGGAGDTQY | TRBV4-2
ASSFGGSRGNQPQH | TRBV28
SGGQGIGDEQF | TRBV29-1
SVEDQVASGSLYQETQY | TRBV29-1
AVTRRARSYNEQF | TRBV5-1
ASSYSAPTQETQY | TRBV6-5
SAPGLAGLSDTQY | TRBV20-1
SITASGDNEQF | TRBV7-9
ASSEGDSRYEQY | TRBV10-2
SARGGSENQPQH | TRBV20-1
SARGGDYQPQH | TRBV20-1
ASSSVAGTYNEQF | TRBV5-5
ASSLVREGQPQH | TRBV7-8
SFGRREIGTDTQY | TRBV20-1
ASSLVGQNTGELF | TRBV11-1
ASSPRGTVSYNEQF | TRBV7-8
ASSLLRRDEQF | TRBV5-5
SATGGVAGVVRTQY | TRBV20-1